The rows below give T cell receptor beta chains drawn from one sample of a study of OX40 agonist ivuxolimab in advanced cancers. Data came from immunoSEQ multiplex PCR; TCRdb stores just in-frame clones and leaves some out. The data contain roughly 48,000 clones, 84% of them singletons. Specimen: CD4+ or CD8+ T cells sorted from blood, collected in a trial of the OX40 agonist ivuxolimab. The source is an adult with an advanced solid tumor such as melanoma, head and neck, liver or kidney cancer. CDR3s include the opening cysteine and the closing phenylalanine or tryptophan. D genes are given only for firm matches. Clone size appears in some rows only: once, few, many, or a class for an expanded clone.

j_gene	d_gene	v_gene	abundance	CDR3nt	CDR3aa
TRBJ1-1	NA	TRBV11-2	NA	TGTGCCAGCAGCTTTGGGGGGCAGACTGAAGCTTTCTTT	CASSFGGQTEAFF
TRBJ2-3	NA	TRBV19	NA	TGTGCCAGTATGGCCTCGTTGGATGGAGATACGCAGTATTTT	CASMASLDGDTQYF
TRBJ1-6	NA	TRBV10-3	NA	TGTGCCATCAGTGCCGACGCTTCAGGGTCACCCCTCCACTTT	CAISADASGSPLHF
TRBJ1-4	NA	TRBV19	NA	TGTGCCAGTAGTATGGAGGCATCACAGGGACGGAGGGAACTGTTTTTT	CASSMEASQGRRELFF
TRBJ2-5	NA	TRBV19	NA	TGTGCCAGTAGACCAAACAGGGAAGAGACCCAGTACTTC	CASRPNREETQYF
TRBJ2-3	TRBD2	TRBV6-1	NA	TGTGCCAGCAGTGCCCTGGGACTAGCGGGAGGCTCTAGCACAGATACGCAGTATTTT	CASSALGLAGGSSTDTQYF
TRBJ2-2	NA	TRBV6-1	NA	TGTGCCAGCACCCCCGGGACGGCGAACACCGGGGAGCTGTTTTTT	CASTPGTANTGELFF
TRBJ2-3	TRBD2	TRBV27	NA	TGTGCCAGCAGTAGACCCCTTGGGACTAGCACGACAGATACGCAGTATTTT	CASSRPLGTSTTDTQYF
TRBJ2-7	TRBD2	TRBV4-2	NA	TGTGCCAGCAGCCAAGGCCCCGGGCAGCGGGGGGTGTACGAGCAGTACTTC	CASSQGPGQRGVYEQYF
TRBJ1-5	TRBD1	TRBV7-9	NA	TGTGCCAGCAGCCCGGGAACAGGGGGGTCAGGCAATCAGCCCCAGCATTTT	CASSPGTGGSGNQPQHF
TRBJ2-1	TRBD2	TRBV2	once	TGTGCCAGCAGTGATGAGTGGGCGGCGGGAGGGCCTCATGAGCAGTTCTTC	CASSDEWAAGGPHEQFF
TRBJ1-6	NA	TRBV2	NA	TGTGCCAGCAGTGAAGTAGATTTCGATAATTCACCCCTCCACTTT	CASSEVDFDNSPLHF
TRBJ2-7	TRBD2	TRBV27	NA	TGTGCCAGCAGTCCCCAGCGGGGAAACCCTGTAATGGGAGAGCAGTACTTC	CASSPQRGNPVMGEQYF
TRBJ2-3	TRBD2	TRBV25-1	NA	TGTGCCAGCAGTGAATACGGGGGGAAAGATACGCAGTATTTT	CASSEYGGKDTQYF
TRBJ2-3	TRBD2	TRBV30	NA	TGTGCCGGGGGACTAGTGAGCACAGATACGCAGTATTTT	CAGGLVSTDTQYF
TRBJ2-7	NA	TRBV11-2	NA	TGTGCCAGCAGCCCCCGATTAGCCGGAGGCCGTTACGAGCAGTACTTC	CASSPRLAGGRYEQYF
TRBJ2-7	TRBD1	TRBV7-3	NA	TGTGCCAGCAGCTTGAGGGACAGGACCTACGAGCAGTACTTC	CASSLRDRTYEQYF
TRBJ2-3	NA	TRBV5-6	once	TGTGCCAGCAGCTTTCGGGGCACAGATACGCAGTATTTT	CASSFRGTDTQYF
TRBJ2-7	TRBD1	TRBV5-1	NA	TGCGCCAGCAGCTTGGGGGGACAGGGGGCGCGGGACGAGCAGTACTTC	CASSLGGQGARDEQYF
TRBJ2-7	NA	TRBV27	NA	TGTGCCAGCAGCCGACAGATAAACTACGAGCAGTACTTC	CASSRQINYEQYF
TRBJ2-2	TRBD2	TRBV5-4	NA	TGTGCCAGCAGCTTGAGCGCTAGCGGGAACACCGGGGAGCTGTTTTTT	CASSLSASGNTGELFF
TRBJ2-3	NA	TRBV7-9	NA	TGTGCCAGCAGCTCCGTGAGTGATACGCAGTATTTT	CASSSVSDTQYF